This T cell receptor (beta chain) was sequenced during a study of beta chain features in type 1 diabetes. Findings and caveats of the study: Across all four CD4+ subsets, people with type 1 diabetes showed modestly shorter TCRB CDR3s.

The whole isolated RNA underwent reverse transcription, so sequencing captured expressed TCRB transcripts. The repertoire was sequenced with immunoSEQ multiplex PCR; TCRdb's copy has only in-frame clones and lacks some. The repertoire has roughly 150,000 clones, about a tenth of them found once; the top ten carry around 0.5%. The V end lost 4 bases, the J end lost 2 bases, and 8 bases lay between the germline ends. Germline values: CDR1 LGHNA, CDR2 YSLEER. The CDR3 extends over 13 amino acids. In regard to this clone: Its specificity is not known.

The chain links TRBV4-3 to TRBJ1-2, with D possibly matching TRBD1 (6 bases). This TCR derives from a man under 40 with type 1 diabetes. Sample: central memory CD4+ T cells from blood. The CDR3 loop reads CASSRDKNYGYTF. CDR3 sequence (DNA): TGCGCCAGCAGCCGGGACAAAAACTATGGCTACACCTTC.